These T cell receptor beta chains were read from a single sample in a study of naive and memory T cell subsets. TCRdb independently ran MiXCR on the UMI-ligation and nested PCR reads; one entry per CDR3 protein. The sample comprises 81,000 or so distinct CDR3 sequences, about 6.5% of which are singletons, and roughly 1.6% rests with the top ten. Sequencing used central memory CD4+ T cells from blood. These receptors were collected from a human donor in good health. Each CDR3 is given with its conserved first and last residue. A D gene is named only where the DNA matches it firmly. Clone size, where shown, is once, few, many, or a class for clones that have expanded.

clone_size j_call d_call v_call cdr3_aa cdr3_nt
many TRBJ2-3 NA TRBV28 CASSPPLGQHTDTQYF TGTGCCAGCAGTCCCCCTCTAGGGCAGCACACAGATACGCAGTATTTT
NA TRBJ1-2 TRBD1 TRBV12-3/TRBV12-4 CASSKGTDGYGYTF TGTGCCAGCAGTAAAGGGACAGATGGCTATGGCTACACCTTC
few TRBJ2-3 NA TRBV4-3 CASSPVGGASTDTQYF TGCGCCAGCAGCCCCGTTGGGGGGGCTAGCACAGATACGCAGTATTTT
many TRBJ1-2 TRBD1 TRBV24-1 CATSDSGTADGYTF TGTGCCACCAGTGACTCCGGGACAGCCGATGGCTACACCTTC
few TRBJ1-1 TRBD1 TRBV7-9 CASSSSGQGWAEAFF TGTGCCAGCAGCTCGTCCGGACAGGGTTGGGCTGAAGCTTTCTTT
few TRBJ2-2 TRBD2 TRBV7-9 CASSKGLAGLEAGTGELFF TGTGCCAGCAGCAAGGGACTAGCGGGCCTCGAGGCAGGGACCGGGGAGCTGTTTTTT
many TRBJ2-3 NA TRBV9 CASSAKGTDTQYF TGTGCCAGCAGCGCGAAGGGGACAGATACGCAGTATTTT
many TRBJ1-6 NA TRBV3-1 CASSQDLLTPHSSYNSPLHF TGTGCCAGCAGCCAAGATTTGTTGACACCCCACAGCTCCTATAATTCACCCCTCCACTTT
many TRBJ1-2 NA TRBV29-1 CSIWASYGYTF TGCAGTATATGGGCTAGCTATGGCTACACCTTC
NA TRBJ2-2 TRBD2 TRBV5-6 CASSGLAGVSGELFF TGTGCCAGCAGCGGGCTAGCGGGAGTATCCGGGGAGCTGTTTTTT
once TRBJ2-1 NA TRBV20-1 CVARARGDNEQFF TGCGTAGCTAGAGCTAGGGGCGACAATGAGCAGTTCTTC
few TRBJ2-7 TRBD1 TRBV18 CASSIGQGSTYEQYF TGTGCCAGCTCAATCGGACAGGGGTCGACCTACGAGCAGTACTTC
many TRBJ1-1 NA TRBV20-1 CSASLDSPEAFF TGCAGTGCTAGTCTGGACTCCCCCGAAGCTTTCTTT
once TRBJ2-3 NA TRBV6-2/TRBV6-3 CASSYISSYTQYF TGTGCCAGCAGTTACATTAGCTCCTATACGCAGTATTTT
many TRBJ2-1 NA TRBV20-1 CSAPRPGFNEQFF TGCAGTGCCCCCAGACCGGGATTTAATGAGCAGTTCTTC
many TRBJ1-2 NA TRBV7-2 CASSLNPNPNYGYTF TGTGCCAGCAGCTTAAACCCGAACCCTAACTATGGCTACACCTTC
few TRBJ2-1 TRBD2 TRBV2 CASRDIAGRSYNEQFF TGTGCCAGCAGGGATATAGCGGGACGTTCCTACAATGAGCAGTTCTTC
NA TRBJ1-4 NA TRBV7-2 CASSPPGIREKLFF TGTGCCAGCAGCCCCCCGGGAATAAGGGAAAAACTGTTTTTT
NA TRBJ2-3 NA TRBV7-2 CASSYQSDTQYF TGTGCCAGCAGCTACCAATCCGATACGCAGTATTTT
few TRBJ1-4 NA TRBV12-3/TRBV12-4 CASSLGTNEKLFF TGTGCCAGCAGTTTGGGAACTAATGAAAAACTGTTTTTT
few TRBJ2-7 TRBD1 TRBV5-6 CASSLFDRGYEQYF TGTGCCAGCAGCCTATTTGACAGGGGGTACGAGCAGTACTTC
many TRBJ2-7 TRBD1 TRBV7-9 CASSQWTGVSYEQYF TGTGCCAGCAGCCAATGGACAGGGGTGTCCTACGAGCAGTACTTC
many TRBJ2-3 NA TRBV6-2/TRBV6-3 CASSSTHKTDTQYF TGTGCCAGCAGTTCTACGCACAAGACAGATACGCAGTATTTT
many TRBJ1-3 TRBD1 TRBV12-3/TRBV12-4 CASKLRDSGNTIYF TGTGCCAGCAAGCTCCGGGACAGCGGAAACACCATATATTTT
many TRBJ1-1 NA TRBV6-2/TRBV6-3 CASSSFLNTEAFF TGTGCCAGCAGTTCCTTTCTTAACACTGAAGCTTTCTTT
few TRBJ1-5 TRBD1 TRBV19 CASSIGQGNQPQHF TGTGCCAGTAGTATCGGACAGGGCAATCAGCCCCAGCATTTT
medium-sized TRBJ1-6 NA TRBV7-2 CASSFASSYNSPLHF TGTGCCAGCAGCTTCGCGAGCTCCTATAATTCACCCCTCCACTTT
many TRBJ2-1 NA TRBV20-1 CSAPANYAGEQFF TGCAGTGCACCCGCCAACTACGCGGGCGAGCAGTTCTTC